Detailed here is one T cell receptor beta chain. The target of this receptor is not known. Base qualities were left out, and no much larger clone turns up one base away. CDR1 and CDR2 (SEHNR, FQNEAQ) derive from the germline V gene (reference sequence). Including cysteine and phenylalanine, the CDR3 has 13 amino acids. Here the CDR3 DNA is all that survives: 39 bases in frame from base 1. The junction shows trimming of 5 bases on V and 0 bases on J, plus 8 bases between the germline ends. The TCR beta CDR3 regions were amplified from the RNA transcripts. A first-round RT-PCR of the TCR CDR3 used the HTBI primer set with the Qiagen OneStep RT-PCR kit. The libraries were constructed in a second round of multiplex PCR and then size-selected and purified. Paired-end sequencing of the libraries was performed with 100 bp reads on an Illumina HiSeq2000. Regarding the original processing steps: Raw data were processed with SOAPnuke, discarding reads with adapters, uncalled bases, mean Phred below 15, or no exact constant-primer or identifier match. COPE v1.2.5 was used to merge high-quality paired reads, and clonotypes were defined as unique nucleotide sequences. MiTCR v1.1 was used to align the clonotypes against IMGT TRBV, TRBD and TRBJ reference segments. The analysis included only V-J combinations with a frequency above 0.0001, which together covered 99.2% of the repertoires. The TCS score was defined as the ratio of F50 (clonal expansion) to E x V (chaos), calculated using BLOSUM62-based TCRdist between CDR3 peptides within each V-J. Welch's t-statistics and random forest reduced several hundred V-J features to 10 to 15, which were used in a naive Bayes classifier (R e1071). The Morisita-Horn index was used to measure how similar the thyroid and blood repertoires were. In-frame beta chains were kept once TCRdb had trimmed the public reads at Q25 with fastp and called clones with MiXCR. Rows with one shared CDR3 protein collapse into an entry with the most common genes and DNA. The V and J calls reflect TCRdb's pipeline rather than the authors' work. Within this sample are 600,000 to 700,000 distinct CDR3 sequences, with 45% of them counted one time only. Of the sample, less than 9.5% falls within the top ten clones.

Exclusion was applied to patients with uncontrolled infections, other autoimmune diseases, pregnancy or lactation. Diagnoses were established on the basis of clinical symptoms, serum thyroxine and TRAb, thyroid ultrasound, and orbital computed tomography. Total RNA was extracted with Trizol reagent, and quality was checked on an Agilent 2100 Bioanalyzer. The data were taken from a study of T cells in Graves' hyperthyroidism and ophthalmopathy (dated by TCRdb to the late 2010s). Background on the whole study: TCR V-J signatures able to tell the groups apart were searched for in a discovery cohort of 100 patients, of whom 43 had Graves' ophthalmopathy and around 58 had stable Graves' hyperthyroidism. Prospective prediction of ophthalmopathy was tested in an independent validation cohort of some 20 hyperthyroidism patients and 15 to 17 patients who later progressed to ophthalmopathy. The 75 to 100 discovery patients were randomly divided into training and test sets at a 7:3 ratio. Thyroid tissue and blood T-cell repertoires from six Graves' hyperthyroidism patients were also compared in the study. After blood sampling, hyperthyroidism patients were treated with methimazole at a starting dose of 30 mg daily, and ophthalmopathy patients were treated with high-dose intravenous methylprednisolone. The paper describes TCR Vbeta CDR3 sequencing of about 140 peripheral blood samples, made up of under 50 ophthalmopathy patients, approximately 73 hyperthyroidism patients and about 17 progressor patients.

Study-wide findings and limitations: Most expanded thyroid clonotypes (frequency above 0.001) were also detected in blood, a finding suggesting that blood repertoires may reflect thyroid immune responses. In cross-validation, a model built on a 13 V-J signature told ophthalmopathy apart from stable hyperthyroidism with under 90% sensitivity and approximately 84% specificity, and in testing the same model reached 80%/75%. No statistical method was used to fix the sample size in advance, and group allocation was not hidden from the investigators. In validation, the model predicted progression to ophthalmopathy a median of roughly 6.5 months before onset, with roughly 70% sensitivity and 72.22% specificity.

The material sequenced was peripheral blood or thyroid tissue (not recorded which). This clonotype was obtained from an adult man with Graves' disease, either hyperthyroidism or ophthalmopathy (not recorded which). The chain joins TRBV7-9 to TRBJ2-7, with the D gene not confidently named. The nucleotide sequence reads as follows: TGTGCCAGCAGCCCGGACCCCTCCTACGAGCAGTACTTC. This sequence encodes CASSPDPSYEQYF.